The 25 T cell receptor beta chains reported below all come from one sample, sequenced in a study of T cell clones after liver transplantation. Assay: immunoSEQ multiplex PCR; the TCRdb copy retains only in-frame clones and omits some. The sample yields 98,000 or so clones, 82% seen once. Sequenced here: CD4+ T cells from blood, sampled before liver transplant. The receptors derive from a human donor who received a liver transplant.

This clone was counted only a few times. Here the CDR3 DNA reads TGTGCCAGCAGCGGCCCTCCGGGACAGGGATCGGACTATGGCTACACCTTC. Amino acid sequence: CASSGPPGQGSDYGYTF. This chain links TRBV2 with TRBJ1-2; 9 bases agree with TRBD1. The germline V gene has CDR1 SNHLY and CDR2 FYNNEI. Unmatched junction bases numbered 14, after V lost 6 bases and J lost 3 bases. The CDR3 covers 17 residues.

V usage is TRBV4-2 and J usage is TRBJ2-5; TRBD2 agrees at 11 bases. The V segment lost 1 base and the J segment 4 bases; nucleotides outside the gene matches: 2. Germline CDR1 reads LGHNA; CDR2 reads YNFKEQ. This CDR3 is 15 amino acids long. The CDR3 region is CASSQGLAGGETQYF. The DNA for the CDR3 is TGTGCCAGCAGCCAAGGGCTAGCGGGAGGAGAGACCCAGTACTTC.

J is TRBJ2-1 and V is TRBV5-8, with 13 bases fitting TRBD2. The CDR3 totals 15 residues. J lost 6 bases, V lost 4 bases, and 4 bases had no gene match. Germline lookup yields CDR1 SGHTS and CDR2 YDEGEE. CDR3 sequence (DNA): TGTGCCAGCAGCCTGACTAGCGGGGGGACCAATGAGCAGTTCTTC. Translated, it gives CASSLTSGGTNEQFF.

This chain joins TRBV27 and TRBJ2-7; D is possibly TRBD1 (6 bases). This CDR3 region has 15 residues. Trimming pared 6 bases from V and 4 bases from J, leaving 19 bases between. Per the germline V gene, CDR1 is MNHEY and CDR2 is SMNVEV (reference sequence). CDR3: CASRGWSSGAYEQYF. The CDR3 coding sequence is TGTGCCAGCAGGGGGTGGTCGTCAGGGGCATACGAGCAGTACTTC.

This chain connects TRBV7-2 to TRBJ1-1, with unresolved D. From germline, CDR1 is SGHTA and CDR2 FQGNSA. V shed 1 base and J shed 2 bases, with 8 bases lying between them. The CDR3 is made up of 14 amino acids. For the CDR3, the DNA is TGTGCCAGCAGCTTAGGAGGCATAAACACTGAAGCTTTCTTT. This sequence encodes CASSLGGINTEAFF.

The chain recombines TRBV7-8 with TRBJ1-1, with 8 bases identical to TRBD1. Germline CDR1 is SGHVS and CDR2 is FQNEAQ. J was trimmed by 7 bases and V by 4 bases; bases with no gene match: 11. There are 15 residues in the CDR3. The CDR3 DNA reads as TGTGCCAGCAGCTCACAGACAGGGGTGGGTTTTGAAGCTTTCTTT. Translation: CASSSQTGVGFEAFF. The variable domain in full, completed from reference TRBV7-8 and TRBJ1-1, reads GAGVSQSPRYKVAKRGQDVALRCDPISGHVSLFWYQQALGQGPEFLTYFQNEAQLDKSGLPSDRFFAERPEGSVSTLKIQRTQQEDSAVYLCASSSQTGVGFEAFFGQGTRLTVV.

The table lists this clone with a few counts. This chain uses TRBV19 with TRBJ2-2; perhaps TRBD1 as D (5 bases). The ends were cut back, 3 bases at V and 4 bases at J, with 24 bases in the middle. Per germline, CDR1 LNHDA and CDR2 SQIVND (reference sequence). The CDR3 loop spans 19 amino acids. CDR3 residues: CASSISARFRTSPTGELFF. DNA for the CDR3: TGTGCCAGTAGTATTTCGGCCAGATTTAGGACATCTCCCACCGGGGAGCTGTTTTTT.

J is TRBJ2-3 and V is TRBV27; 10 bases agree with TRBD2. After removal of 8 bases from V and 6 bases from J, the junction contained 5 bases not matched to a gene. Germline CDR1 reads MNHEY; CDR2 reads SMNVEV (reference sequence). The CDR3 loop spans 13 amino acids. CDR3 sequence (DNA): TGTGCCAGCCGGATTAGCGGGAGGGATACGCAGTATTTT. This sequence encodes CASRISGRDTQYF.

The chain recombines TRBV30 with TRBJ2-1, with D perhaps TRBD2 (6 bases). V shed 4 bases and J shed 7 bases, with 20 bases lying between them. The CDR3 extends over 15 amino acids. Germline lookup yields CDR1 GTSNPN and CDR2 SVGIG (reference sequence). CDR3 nucleotides: TGTGCCTGGACTCCGGGACTCCTTAAGGGGAATGAGCAGTTCTTC. The encoded protein is CAWTPGLLKGNEQFF.

The sample holds a few counts of this clone. In DNA form, the CDR3 reads TGTGCCAGCAGCTTGGACGGATCTAACTATGGCTACACCTTC. Encoded protein: CASSLDGSNYGYTF. The chain combines TRBV7-9 with TRBJ1-2; D uncertain. CDR3 length: 14 residues. Germline values: CDR1 SEHNR, CDR2 FQNEAQ (reference sequence). Trimming stripped 3 bases from V and 0 bases from J, with 8 bases between. Together with reference TRBV7-9 and TRBJ1-2, the CDR3 gives the full variable domain: DTGVSQNPRHKITKRGQNVTFRCDPISEHNRLYWYRQTLGQGPEFLTYFQNEAQLEKSRLLSDRFSAERPKGSFSTLEIQRTEQGDSAMYLCASSLDGSNYGYTFGSGTRLTVV.

The chain is built from TRBV4-3 and TRBJ1-2; the match to TRBD1 covers 9 bases. The V segment lost 4 bases and the J segment 5 bases; nucleotides outside the gene matches: 8. Germline CDR1 LGHNA, CDR2 YSLEER. The CDR3 sequence is 15 residues long. The CDR3 here is CASSPTGQGIYGYTF. CDR3 nucleotides: TGCGCCAGCAGCCCTACCGGACAGGGGATATATGGCTACACCTTC.

The V and J genes are TRBV29-1 and TRBJ2-5; no reliable D call. This CDR3 is built from 16 residues. CDR1 is SQVTM, CDR2 ANQGSEA, per germline. The V end lost 2 bases, the J end lost 1 base, and 17 bases lay between the germline ends. Written as DNA, the CDR3 is TGCAGCGTTGAAACCCTTTTTCACGACGCCCAAGAGACCCAGTACTTC. Its translation: CSVETLFHDAQETQYF.

The chain links TRBV5-1 to TRBJ2-2; D is unresolved. The germline V gene has CDR1 SGHRS and CDR2 YFSETQ. V lost 0 bases and J lost 2, with 11 bases in between. The CDR3 has 16 amino acids. CDR3 protein: CASSLAGLLNTGELFF. CDR3 in DNA: TGCGCCAGCAGCTTGGCTGGCCTACTAAACACCGGGGAGCTGTTTTTT.

The CDR3: CAWSGLLGHNTEAFF. CDR3 DNA: TGTGCCTGGTCGGGACTTTTGGGGCATAACACTGAAGCTTTCTTT. The chain is built from TRBV30 and TRBJ1-1; tentatively, D is TRBD1 (5 bases). V was cut by 5 bases and J by 2 bases, with 18 bases left in between. Germline lookup yields CDR1 GTSNPN and CDR2 SVGIG (reference sequence). This CDR3 spans 15 amino acids. The whole variable domain, filled in from reference TRBV30 and TRBJ1-1, reads SQTIHQWPATLVQPVGSPLSLECTVEGTSNPNLYWYRQAAGRGLQLLFYSVGIGQISSEVPQNLSASRPQDRQFILSSKKLLLSDSGFYLCAWSGLLGHNTEAFFGQGTRLTVV.

DNA of the CDR3: TGTGCCAGCAGCGTAGTCCAGGCCCTATACGGCGAGCAGTTCTTC. As protein: CASSVVQALYGEQFF. The chain combines TRBV9 with TRBJ2-1; no clear D. V dropped 0 bases and J dropped 10 bases, with 17 bases sitting between them. Germline-derived CDR1 and CDR2 are SGDLS and YYNGEE. CDR3 length equals 15 residues.

V usage is TRBV5-1 and J usage is TRBJ1-5; D might be TRBD1 (5 bases). The CDR3 sequence is 15 residues long. Germline lookup yields CDR1 SGHRS and CDR2 YFSETQ. Trimming stripped 0 bases from V and 0 bases from J, with 7 bases between. The DNA for the CDR3 is TGCGCCAGCAGCTTGGACGGGGGTAGCAATCAGCCCCAGCATTTT. Its protein product is CASSLDGGSNQPQHF.

The CDR3: CASSFLGGGEDTQYF. CDR3 DNA: TGTGCCAGCAGTTTCCTCGGAGGGGGGGAAGATACGCAGTATTTT. The V and J genes are TRBV28 and TRBJ2-3; maybe TRBD2 (7 bases). From germline, CDR1 is MDHEN and CDR2 SYDVKM. V lost 3 bases to trimming and J lost 5 bases, with 15 bases between them. The CDR3 loop spans 15 amino acids.

The chain uses TRBV5-1 and TRBJ2-3; the match to TRBD2 covers 10 bases. The CDR3 loop spans 15 amino acids. CDR1 is SGHRS, CDR2 YFSETQ, per germline. With V trimmed by 0 bases and J by 4 bases, 2 bases remained unmatched. The CDR3 loop reads CASSLGLAGADTQYF. In nucleotides, the CDR3 is TGCGCCAGCAGCTTGGGACTAGCGGGCGCAGATACGCAGTATTTT.

This clone was recorded a few times. The CDR3, as DNA: TGCAGCGCGCGTGGAGTGGGAGGGGCGAACACTGAAGCTTTCTTT. Amino acids: CSARGVGGANTEAFF. The rearrangement uses TRBV29-1 and TRBJ1-1; tentatively, D is TRBD1 (5 bases). V lost 7 bases, J lost 1 base, and 19 bases lay in between. The CDR3 spans 15 residues. Germline V gene data show CDR1 as SQVTM and CDR2 as ANQGSEA.

The chain has TRBV30 and TRBJ2-5; perhaps TRBD1 as D (5 bases). Germline V gene sequence: CDR1 GTSNPN, CDR2 SVGIG (reference sequence). Between the trimmed V and J ends, which lost 0 bases and 5 bases, there was a span of 13 bases. The CDR3 covers 14 residues. DNA of the CDR3: TGTGCCTGGAGTGTAGCGAGCAGGGCTGAGACCCAGTACTTC. Protein product: CAWSVASRAETQYF.

This clone was observed a single time. The chain recombines TRBV5-6 with TRBJ2-7, with D unresolved. This CDR3 contains 11 residues. Trimming took 0 bases from V and 2 from J, leaving 0 bases between them. Looked up from germline, CDR1 is SGHDT and CDR2 is YYEEEE. The CDR3 protein is CASSLAYEQYF. The DNA for the CDR3 is TGTGCCAGCAGCTTGGCCTACGAGCAGTACTTC. The full variable domain, in which reference TRBV5-6 and TRBJ2-7 provide the parts outside the CDR3, is DAGVTQSPTHLIKTRGQQVTLRCSPKSGHDTVSWYQQALGQGPQFIFQYYEEEERQRGNFPDRFSGHQFPNYSSELNVNALLLGDSALYLCASSLAYEQYFGPGTRLTVT.

The genes are TRBV5-4 and TRBJ1-6; 8 bases line up with TRBD1. The CDR3 spans 15 residues. Germline V gene data show CDR1 as SGHNT and CDR2 as YYREEE (reference sequence). V lost 0 bases to trimming and J lost 6 bases; unmatched junction nucleotides: 2. The CDR3 bases are TGTGCCAGCAGCTTGGGGGGACAGGTTAATTCACCCCTCCACTTT. It is translated as CASSLGGQVNSPLHF. Full variable domain (missing parts from reference TRBV5-4 and TRBJ1-6): ETGVTQSPTHLIKTRGQQVTLRCSSQSGHNTVSWYQQALGQGPQFIFQYYREEENGRGNFPPRFSGLQFPNYSSELNVNALELDDSALYLCASSLGGQVNSPLHFGNGTRLTVT.

V gene TRBV7-9 combines with J gene TRBJ2-1, with 10 bases matching TRBD2. The CDR3 has 16 residues. CDR1 and CDR2 from the germline V gene are SEHNR and FQNEAQ (reference sequence). The trim removed 1 base at V and 4 bases at J, leaving 4 bases unmatched. The chain's CDR3 is CASSLVSGGFYNEQFF. Here the CDR3 DNA reads TGTGCCAGCAGCTTAGTTAGCGGGGGGTTTTACAATGAGCAGTTCTTC. Together with reference TRBV7-9 and TRBJ2-1, the CDR3 gives the full variable domain: DTGVSQNPRHKITKRGQNVTFRCDPISEHNRLYWYRQTLGQGPEFLTYFQNEAQLEKSRLLSDRFSAERPKGSFSTLEIQRTEQGDSAMYLCASSLVSGGFYNEQFFGPGTRLTVL.

The chain couples TRBV7-2 to TRBJ2-6, with a weak D call TRBD1 (9 bases). The CDR3 spans 19 residues. Trimming stripped 5 bases from V and 0 bases from J, with 20 bases between. Germline V CDR1 and CDR2: SGHTA, FQGNSA. The CDR3 DNA sequence: TGTGCCAGCAGCCGGACGGGGGGGACAGGGTTCTCTGGGGCCAACGTCCTGACTTTC. Amino acid sequence: CASSRTGGTGFSGANVLTF.

In its sample, this clone was seen a few times. The rearrangement uses TRBV29-1 and TRBJ1-2; D not resolved. This CDR3 contains 9 residues. Germline-derived CDR1 and CDR2 are SQVTM and ANQGSEA. Trimming took 4 bases from V and 7 from J, leaving 4 bases between them. CDR3: CSVVPGYTF. In DNA, the CDR3 is TGCAGCGTTGTACCTGGCTACACCTTC.